What follows is one TCR beta chain and its context. Study processing details: Nucleated cell counts were estimated from reference gene primer amplification. Some clones are missing from TCRdb's copy, which holds only in-frame ones; the method was immunoSEQ multiplex PCR. V, J and clone size are those of that table, while D and trimming were read from the DNA. This table holds about 210,000 clones, around 90% found once. Germline V gene data show CDR1 as SNHLY and CDR2 as FYNNEI. V shed 7 bases, J shed 4 bases, and the junction held 6 bases outside the gene matches. The CDR3 is made up of 14 amino acids. Participants were aged roughly 18 to 100 years from roughly 25 US areas. Among Cohort 3 donors, those recovered had two negative PCRs, clearance, or symptom resolution. These data belong to a study of blood T cell repertoires in COVID-19. Study-wide background: The study drew acute and convalescent COVID-19 samples from the United States, Italy and Spain.

The source of this sequence is a man aged 25-45 years who had recovered from COVID-19. The source material was PBMCs or T cells enriched from blood (not recorded which). This chain joins TRBV2 and TRBJ2-5, with 10 bases aligning to TRBD1. DNA for the CDR3: TGTGCCAGCATTGCAAGGACAGGGGGAGAGACCCAGTACTTC. It codes for CASIARTGGETQYF.